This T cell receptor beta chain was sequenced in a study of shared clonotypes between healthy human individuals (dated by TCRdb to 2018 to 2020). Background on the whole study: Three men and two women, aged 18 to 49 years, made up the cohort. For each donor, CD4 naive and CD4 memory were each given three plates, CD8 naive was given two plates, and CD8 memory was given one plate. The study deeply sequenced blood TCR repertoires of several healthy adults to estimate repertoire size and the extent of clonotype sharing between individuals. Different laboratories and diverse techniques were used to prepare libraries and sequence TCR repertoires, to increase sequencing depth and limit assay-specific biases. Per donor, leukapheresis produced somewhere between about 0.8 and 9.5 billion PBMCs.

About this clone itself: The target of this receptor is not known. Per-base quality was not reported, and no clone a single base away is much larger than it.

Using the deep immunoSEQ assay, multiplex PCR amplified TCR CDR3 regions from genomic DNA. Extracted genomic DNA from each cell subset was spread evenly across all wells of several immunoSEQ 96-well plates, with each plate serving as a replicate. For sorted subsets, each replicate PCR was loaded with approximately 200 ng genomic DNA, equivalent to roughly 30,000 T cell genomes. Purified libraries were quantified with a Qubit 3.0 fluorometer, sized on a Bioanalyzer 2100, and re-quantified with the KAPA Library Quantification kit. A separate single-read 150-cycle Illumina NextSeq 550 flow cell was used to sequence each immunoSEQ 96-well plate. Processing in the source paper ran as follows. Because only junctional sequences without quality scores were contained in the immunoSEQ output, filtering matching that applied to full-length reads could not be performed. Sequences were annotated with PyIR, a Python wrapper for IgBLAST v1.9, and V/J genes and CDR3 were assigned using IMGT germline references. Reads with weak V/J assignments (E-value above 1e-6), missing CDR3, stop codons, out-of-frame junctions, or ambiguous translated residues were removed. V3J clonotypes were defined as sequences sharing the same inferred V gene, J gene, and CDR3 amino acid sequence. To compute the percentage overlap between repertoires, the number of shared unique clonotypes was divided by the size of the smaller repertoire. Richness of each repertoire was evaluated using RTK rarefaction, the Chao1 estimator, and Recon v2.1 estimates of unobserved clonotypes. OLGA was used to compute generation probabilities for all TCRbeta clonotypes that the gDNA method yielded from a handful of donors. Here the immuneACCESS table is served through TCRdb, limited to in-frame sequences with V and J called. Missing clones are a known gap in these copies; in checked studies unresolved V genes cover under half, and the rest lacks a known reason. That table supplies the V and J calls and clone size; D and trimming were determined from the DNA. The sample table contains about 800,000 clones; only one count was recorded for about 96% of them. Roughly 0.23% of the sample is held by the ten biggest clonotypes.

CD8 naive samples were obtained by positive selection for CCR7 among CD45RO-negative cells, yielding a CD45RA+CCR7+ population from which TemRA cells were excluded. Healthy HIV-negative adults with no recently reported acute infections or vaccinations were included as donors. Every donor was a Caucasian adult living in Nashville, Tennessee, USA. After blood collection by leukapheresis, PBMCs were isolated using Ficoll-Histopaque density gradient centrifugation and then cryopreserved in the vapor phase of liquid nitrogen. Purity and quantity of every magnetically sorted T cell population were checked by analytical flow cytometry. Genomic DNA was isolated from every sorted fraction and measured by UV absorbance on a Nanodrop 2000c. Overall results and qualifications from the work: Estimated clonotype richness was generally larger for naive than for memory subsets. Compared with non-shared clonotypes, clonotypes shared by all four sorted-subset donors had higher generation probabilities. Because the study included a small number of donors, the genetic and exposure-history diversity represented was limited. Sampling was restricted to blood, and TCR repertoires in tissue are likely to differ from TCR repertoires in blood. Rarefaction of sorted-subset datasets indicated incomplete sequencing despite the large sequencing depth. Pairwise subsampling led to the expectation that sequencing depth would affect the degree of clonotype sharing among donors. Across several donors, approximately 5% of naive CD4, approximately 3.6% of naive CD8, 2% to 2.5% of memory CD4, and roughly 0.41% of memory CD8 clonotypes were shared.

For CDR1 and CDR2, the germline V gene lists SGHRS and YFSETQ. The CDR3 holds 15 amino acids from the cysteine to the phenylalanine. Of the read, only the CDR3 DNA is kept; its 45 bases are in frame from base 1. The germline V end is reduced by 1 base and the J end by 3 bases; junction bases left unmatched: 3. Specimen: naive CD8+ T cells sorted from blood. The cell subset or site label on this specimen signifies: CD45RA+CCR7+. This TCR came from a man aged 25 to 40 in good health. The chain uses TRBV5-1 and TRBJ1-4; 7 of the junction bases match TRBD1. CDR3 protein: CASSLTGVPNEKLFF. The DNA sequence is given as TGCGCCAGCAGCTTGACAGGGGTCCCTAATGAAAAACTGTTTTTT.